This T cell receptor (beta chain) was observed in a study of OX40 agonist ivuxolimab in advanced cancers. Background on the study: Patients were dosed intravenously with ivuxolimab at 0.01 to 10 mg/kg every 2 weeks.

The assay was immunoSEQ multiplex PCR, and TCRdb's table has in-frame clones only and misses some. The sample holds more than 10,000 clones, about 82% seen once. CDR3 length: 14 residues. From germline, CDR1 is MNHNS and CDR2 SASEGT. Trimming removed 3 bases at V and 5 bases at J, with 11 bases between. The chain carries TRBV6-1 and TRBJ2-1, with a possible D match to TRBD2 (6 bases). The receptor was isolated from an adult with an advanced solid tumor such as melanoma, head and neck, liver or kidney cancer. The sample consisted of CD4+ or CD8+ T cells sorted from blood, taken in a trial of the OX40 agonist ivuxolimab. This chain's CDR3 is CASSEAGPNNEQFF. For the CDR3, the DNA is TGTGCCAGCAGTGAGGCGGGGCCCAACAATGAGCAGTTCTTC.